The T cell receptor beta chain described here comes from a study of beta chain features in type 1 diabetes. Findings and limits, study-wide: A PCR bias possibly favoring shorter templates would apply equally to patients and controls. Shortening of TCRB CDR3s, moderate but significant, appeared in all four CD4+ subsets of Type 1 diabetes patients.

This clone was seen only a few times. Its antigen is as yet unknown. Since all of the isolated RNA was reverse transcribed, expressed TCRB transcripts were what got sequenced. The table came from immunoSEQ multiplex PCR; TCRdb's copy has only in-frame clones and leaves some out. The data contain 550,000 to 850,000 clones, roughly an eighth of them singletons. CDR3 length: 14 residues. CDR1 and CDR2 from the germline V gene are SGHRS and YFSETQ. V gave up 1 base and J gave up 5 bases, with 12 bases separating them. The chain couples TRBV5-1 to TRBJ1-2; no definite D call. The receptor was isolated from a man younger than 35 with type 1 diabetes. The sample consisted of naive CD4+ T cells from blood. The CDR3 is CASSLKPGAYGYTF. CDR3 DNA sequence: TGCGCCAGCAGCTTGAAGCCGGGCGCGTATGGCTACACCTTC. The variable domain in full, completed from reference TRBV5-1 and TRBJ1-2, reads KAGVTQTPRYLIKTRGQQVTLSCSPISGHRSVSWYQQTPGQGLQFLFEYFSETQRNKGNFPGRFSGRQFSNSRSEMNVSTLELGDSALYLCASSLKPGAYGYTFGSGTRLTVV.